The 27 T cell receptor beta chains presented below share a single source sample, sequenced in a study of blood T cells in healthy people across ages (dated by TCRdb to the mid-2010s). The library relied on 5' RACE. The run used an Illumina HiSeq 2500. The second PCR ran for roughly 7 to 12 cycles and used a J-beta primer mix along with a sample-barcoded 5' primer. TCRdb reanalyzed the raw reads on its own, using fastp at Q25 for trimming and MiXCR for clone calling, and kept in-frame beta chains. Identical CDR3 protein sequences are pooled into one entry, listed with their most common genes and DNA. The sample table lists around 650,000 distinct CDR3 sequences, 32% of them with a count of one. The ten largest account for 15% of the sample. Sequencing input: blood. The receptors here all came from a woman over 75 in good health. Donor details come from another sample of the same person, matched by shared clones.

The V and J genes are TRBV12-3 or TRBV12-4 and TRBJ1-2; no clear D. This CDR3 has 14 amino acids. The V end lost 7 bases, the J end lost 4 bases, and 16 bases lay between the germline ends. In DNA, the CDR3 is TGTGCCAGCAACCCGACGGACGGGAGCTATGGCTACACCTTC. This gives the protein CASNPTDGSYGYTF.

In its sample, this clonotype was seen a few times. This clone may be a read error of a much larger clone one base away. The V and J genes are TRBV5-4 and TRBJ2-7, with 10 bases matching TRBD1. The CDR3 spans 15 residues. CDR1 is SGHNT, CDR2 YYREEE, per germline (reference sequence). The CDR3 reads CVSSLGDRGFYEQYF. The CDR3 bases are TGTGTCAGCAGCCTGGGGGACAGGGGATTCTACGAGCAGTACTTC. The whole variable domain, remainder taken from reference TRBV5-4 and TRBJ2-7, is ETGVTQSPTHLIKTRGQQVTLRCSSQSGHNTVSWYQQALGQGPQFIFQYYREEENGRGNFPPRFSGLQFPNYSSELNVNALELDDSALYLCVSSLGDRGFYEQYFGPGTRLTVT.

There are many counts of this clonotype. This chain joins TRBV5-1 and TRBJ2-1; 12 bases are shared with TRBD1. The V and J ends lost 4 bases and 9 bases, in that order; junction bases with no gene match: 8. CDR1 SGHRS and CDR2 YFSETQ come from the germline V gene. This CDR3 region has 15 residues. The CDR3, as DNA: TGCGCCAGCAGCCAGGGACAGGGGGCTTCAAGTGAGCAGTTCTTC. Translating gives CASSQGQGASSEQFF.

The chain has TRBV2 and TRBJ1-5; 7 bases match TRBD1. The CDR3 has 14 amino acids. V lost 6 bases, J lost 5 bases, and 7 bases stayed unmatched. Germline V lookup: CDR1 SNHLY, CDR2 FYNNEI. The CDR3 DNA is TGTGCCAGCAGGGCCGACAGGGATGATCAGCCCCAGCATTTT. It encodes CASRADRDDQPQHF.

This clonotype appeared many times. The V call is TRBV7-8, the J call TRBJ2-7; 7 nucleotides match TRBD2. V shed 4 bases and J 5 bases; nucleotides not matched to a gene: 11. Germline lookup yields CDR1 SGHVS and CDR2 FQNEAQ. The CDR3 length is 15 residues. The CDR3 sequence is CASSSGEGLIHEQYF. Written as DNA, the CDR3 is TGTGCCAGCAGCTCTGGGGAGGGTTTGATCCACGAGCAGTACTTC.

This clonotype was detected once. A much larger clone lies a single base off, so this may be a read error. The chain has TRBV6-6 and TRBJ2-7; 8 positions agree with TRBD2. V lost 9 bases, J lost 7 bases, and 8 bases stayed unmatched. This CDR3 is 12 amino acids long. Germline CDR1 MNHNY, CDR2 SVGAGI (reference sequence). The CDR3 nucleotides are TGTGCCAGTGCGGGGGGCTATGGGGAGCAGTACTTC. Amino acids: CASAGGYGEQYF.

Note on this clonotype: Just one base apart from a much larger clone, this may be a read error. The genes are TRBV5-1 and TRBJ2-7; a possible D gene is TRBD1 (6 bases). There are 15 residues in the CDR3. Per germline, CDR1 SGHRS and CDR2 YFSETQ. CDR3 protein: CASSLSGESVHEQHF. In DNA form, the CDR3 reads TGCGCCAGCAGCTTGTCAGGGGAAAGTGTTCACGAGCAGCACTTC.

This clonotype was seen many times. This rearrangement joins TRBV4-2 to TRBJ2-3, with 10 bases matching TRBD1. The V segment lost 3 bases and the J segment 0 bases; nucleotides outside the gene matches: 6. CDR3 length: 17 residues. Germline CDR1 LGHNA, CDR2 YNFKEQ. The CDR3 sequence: CASSQTGTGDSTDTQYF. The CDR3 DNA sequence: TGTGCCAGCAGCCAGACCGGGACAGGGGATAGCACAGATACGCAGTATTTT.

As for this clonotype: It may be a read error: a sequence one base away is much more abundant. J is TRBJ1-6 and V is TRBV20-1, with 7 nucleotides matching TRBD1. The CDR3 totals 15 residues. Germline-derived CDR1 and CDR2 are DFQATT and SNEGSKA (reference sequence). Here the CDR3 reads CGAFTGDAYNSPLHF. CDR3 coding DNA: TGCGGTGCTTTTACAGGGGACGCCTATAATTCACCCCTCCACTTT.

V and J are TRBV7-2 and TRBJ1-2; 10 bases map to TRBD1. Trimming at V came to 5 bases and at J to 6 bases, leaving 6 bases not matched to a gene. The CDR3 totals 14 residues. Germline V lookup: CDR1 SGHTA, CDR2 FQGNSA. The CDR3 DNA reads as TGTGCCAGCAGCGCCGACAGGGGGCAGAATGGCTACACCTTC. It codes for CASSADRGQNGYTF.

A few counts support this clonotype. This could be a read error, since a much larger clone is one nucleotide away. The CDR3 is CASSLDRGGGEQYF. For the CDR3, the DNA is TGTGCCAGCAGCTTGGACAGGGGAGGAGGGGAGCAGTACTTC. This chain uses TRBV7-2 with TRBJ2-7; 9 bases are a match to TRBD1. This CDR3 comprises 14 residues. V gave up 3 bases and J gave up 7 bases; unmatched junction bases: 7. From germline, CDR1 is SGHTA and CDR2 FQGNSA. Drawing the rest from reference TRBV7-2 and TRBJ2-7, the complete variable domain is GAGVSQSPSNKVTEKGKDVELRCDPISGHTALYWYRQSLGQGLEFLIYFQGNSAPDKSGLPSDRFSAERTGGSVSTLTIQRTQQEDSAVYLCASSLDRGGGEQYFGPGTRLTVT.

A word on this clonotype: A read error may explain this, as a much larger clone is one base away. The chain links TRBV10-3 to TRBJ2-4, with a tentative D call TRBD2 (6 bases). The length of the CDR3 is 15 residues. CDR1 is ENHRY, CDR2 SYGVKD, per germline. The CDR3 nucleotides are TGTGCCGTCAGTGCGTCCGCGGGGGCCAAAAACATTCAGTACTTC. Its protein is CAVSASAGAKNIQYF.

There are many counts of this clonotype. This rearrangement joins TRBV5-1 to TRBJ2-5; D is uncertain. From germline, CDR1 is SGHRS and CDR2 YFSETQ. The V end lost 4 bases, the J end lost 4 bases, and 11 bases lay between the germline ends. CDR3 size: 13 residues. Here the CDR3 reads CASSLGSAETQYF. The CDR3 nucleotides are TGCGCCAGCAGCCTGGGATCGGCAGAGACCCAGTACTTC.

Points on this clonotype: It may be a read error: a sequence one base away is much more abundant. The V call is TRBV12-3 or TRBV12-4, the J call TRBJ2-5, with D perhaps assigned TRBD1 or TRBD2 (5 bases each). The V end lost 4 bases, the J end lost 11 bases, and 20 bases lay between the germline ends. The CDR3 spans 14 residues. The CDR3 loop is CASSSLGVYNEQYF. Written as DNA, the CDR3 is TGTGCCAGCAGTTCTCTGGGGGTCTACAATGAGCAGTACTTC.

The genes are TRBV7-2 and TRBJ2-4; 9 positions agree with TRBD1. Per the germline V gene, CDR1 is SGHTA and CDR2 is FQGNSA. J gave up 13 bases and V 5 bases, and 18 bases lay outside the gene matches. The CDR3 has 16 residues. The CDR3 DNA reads TGTGCCAGCAGCCTAGGCATACAGGGGGCGACTTTTGAGCAGTACTTC. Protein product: CASSLGIQGATFEQYF.

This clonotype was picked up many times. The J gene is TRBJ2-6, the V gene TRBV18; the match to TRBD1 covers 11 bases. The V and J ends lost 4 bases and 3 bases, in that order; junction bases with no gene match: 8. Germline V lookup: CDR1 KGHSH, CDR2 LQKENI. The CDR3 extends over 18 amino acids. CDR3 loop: CASSQDGQGALGANVLTF. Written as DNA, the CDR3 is TGTGCCAGCTCACAAGACGGACAGGGGGCGCTTGGGGCCAACGTCCTGACTTTC.

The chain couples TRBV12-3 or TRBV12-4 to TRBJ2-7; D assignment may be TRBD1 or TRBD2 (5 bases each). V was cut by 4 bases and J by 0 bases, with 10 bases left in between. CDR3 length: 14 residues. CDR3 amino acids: CASSSLGTSYEQYF. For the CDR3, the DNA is TGTGCCAGCAGTTCTCTTGGGACCTCCTACGAGCAGTACTTC.

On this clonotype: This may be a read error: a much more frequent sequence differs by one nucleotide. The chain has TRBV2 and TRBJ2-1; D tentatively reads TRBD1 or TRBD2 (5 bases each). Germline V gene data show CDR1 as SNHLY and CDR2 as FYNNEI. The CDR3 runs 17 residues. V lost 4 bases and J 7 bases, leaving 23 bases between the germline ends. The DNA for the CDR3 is TGTGCCAGCAGTGGCATTGGGACCATATCTTTAGGGAATGAGCAGTTCTTC. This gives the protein CASSGIGTISLGNEQFF.

Here the CDR3 reads CAAGRGMNTEAFF. The CDR3 nucleotides are TGTGCTGCAGGGCGGGGTATGAACACTGAAGCTTTCTTT. The chain carries TRBV10-3 and TRBJ1-1; TRBD1 might be the D (5 bases). CDR1 ENHRY and CDR2 SYGVKD come from the germline V gene. The length of the CDR3 is 13 residues.

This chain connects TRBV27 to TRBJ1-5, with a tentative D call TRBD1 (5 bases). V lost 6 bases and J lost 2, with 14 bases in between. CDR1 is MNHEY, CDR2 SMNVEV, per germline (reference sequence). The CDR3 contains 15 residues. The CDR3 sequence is CASRLYVGGNQPQHF. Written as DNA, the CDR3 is TGTGCCAGCAGACTCTATGTGGGGGGCAATCAGCCCCAGCATTTT.

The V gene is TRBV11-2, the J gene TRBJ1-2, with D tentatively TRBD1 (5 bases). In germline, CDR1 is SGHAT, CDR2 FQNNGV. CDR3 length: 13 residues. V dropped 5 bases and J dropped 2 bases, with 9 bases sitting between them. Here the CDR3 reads CASSIDRNYGYTF. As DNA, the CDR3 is TGTGCCAGCAGCATCGACAGAAACTATGGCTACACCTTC.

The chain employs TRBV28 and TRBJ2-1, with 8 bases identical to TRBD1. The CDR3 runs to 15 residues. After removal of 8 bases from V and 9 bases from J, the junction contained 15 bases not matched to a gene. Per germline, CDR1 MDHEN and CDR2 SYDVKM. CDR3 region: CASHPYGGQGSEQFF. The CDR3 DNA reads TGTGCCAGCCATCCTTATGGCGGACAGGGAAGTGAGCAGTTCTTC.

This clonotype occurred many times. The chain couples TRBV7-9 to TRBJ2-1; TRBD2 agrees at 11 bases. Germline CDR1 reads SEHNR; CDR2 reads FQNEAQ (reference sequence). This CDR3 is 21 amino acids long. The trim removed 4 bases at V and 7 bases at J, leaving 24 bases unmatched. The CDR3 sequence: CASSSPSSGGVPLYQANEQFF. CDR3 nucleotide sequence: TGTGCCAGCAGCTCGCCGAGTAGCGGGGGGGTCCCTTTATATCAGGCGAATGAGCAGTTCTTC.

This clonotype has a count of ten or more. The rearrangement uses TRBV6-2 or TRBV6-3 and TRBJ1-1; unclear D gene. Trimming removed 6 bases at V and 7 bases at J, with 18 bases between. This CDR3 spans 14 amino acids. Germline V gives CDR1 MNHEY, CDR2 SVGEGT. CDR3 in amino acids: CASSPRSRRLEAFF. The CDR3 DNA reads TGTGCCAGCAGCCCCAGGTCCAGGCGGCTTGAAGCTTTCTTT.

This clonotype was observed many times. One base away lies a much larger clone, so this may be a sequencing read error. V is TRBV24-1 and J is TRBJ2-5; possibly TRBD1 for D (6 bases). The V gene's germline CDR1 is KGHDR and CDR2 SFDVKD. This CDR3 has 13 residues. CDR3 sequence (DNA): TGTGCCACCAGTGGTTTGACAGGTGATGAGCAGTACTTC. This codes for CATSGLTGDEQYF.

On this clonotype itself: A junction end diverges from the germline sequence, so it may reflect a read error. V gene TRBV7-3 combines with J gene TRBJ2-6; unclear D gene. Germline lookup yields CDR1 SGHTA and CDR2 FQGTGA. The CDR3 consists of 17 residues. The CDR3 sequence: CVSSPGRSTSEANVLTF. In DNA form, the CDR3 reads TGTGTCAGCAGCCCTGGACGGAGCACCTCTGAGGCCAACGTCCTGACTTTC. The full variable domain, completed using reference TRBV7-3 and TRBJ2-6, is GAGVSQTPSNKVTEKGKYVELRCDPISGHTALYWYRQSLGQGPEFLIYFQGTGAADDSGLPNDRFFAVRPEGSVSTLKIQRTERGDSAVYLCVSSPGRSTSEANVLTFGAGSRLTVL.

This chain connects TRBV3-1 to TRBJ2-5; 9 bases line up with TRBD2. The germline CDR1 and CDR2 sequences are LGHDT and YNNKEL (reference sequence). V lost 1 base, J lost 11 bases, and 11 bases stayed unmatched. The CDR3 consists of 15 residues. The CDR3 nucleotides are TGTGCCAGCAGCCAAGGCGGGGGGGGTAGCAATGAGCAGTACTTC. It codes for CASSQGGGGSNEQYF.